Listed below are T cell receptor beta chains from one sample, sequenced in a study of T-cell memory formation after mild COVID-19. MiXCR, run by TCRdb on the 5' RACE reads, gives a single entry per CDR3 protein. This sample has 190,000 or so distinct CDR3 sequences; roughly 27% occur once, and the top ten carry around 10%. Material for sequencing was PBMCs or a T cell subset sorted from them (not recorded which). The receptors stem from an adult woman who had mild COVID-19 (a few samples of this study predate the infection). Cell type and time point are not known. Both conserved end residues are part of each CDR3.

V,J,CDR3
TRBV12-3/TRBV12-4,TRBJ1-3,CASSYRDSGNTIYF
TRBV9,TRBJ2-1,CASSVGTTYNEQFF
TRBV12-3/TRBV12-4,TRBJ2-3,CASSIRTSGAPDTQYF
TRBV4-2,TRBJ2-5,CASSQDWAAGAGETQYF
TRBV20-1,TRBJ2-3,CSANRGVSTDTQYF
TRBV7-2,TRBJ2-5,CASSLAPAAGGWETQYF
TRBV10-3,TRBJ1-1,CAISESRRFTEAFF
TRBV11-2,TRBJ1-2,CASSLAGDLYGYTF
TRBV20-1,TRBJ2-7,CSASRQSDEQYF
TRBV30,TRBJ2-5,CAWSVMAGSPGTQYF
TRBV7-2,TRBJ2-5,CASSLGLAGGRIETQYF
TRBV7-8,TRBJ2-1,CASSLADPGHGYNEQFF
TRBV29-1,TRBJ1-1,CSVNSGRGTEAFF
TRBV12-3/TRBV12-4,TRBJ1-4,CASTSRRDNEKLFF
TRBV12-3/TRBV12-4,TRBJ1-1,CASSLHSSNTEAFF
TRBV27,TRBJ2-7,CASSLAGGNSYEQYF
TRBV18,TRBJ2-7,CASSPQGASYEQYF
TRBV15,TRBJ2-4,CATSSLTGAENIQYF
TRBV12-3/TRBV12-4,TRBJ2-4,CASTHNRGGAAKNIQYF
TRBV5-4,TRBJ1-1,CASSPSTGITEAFF
TRBV7-9,TRBJ1-2,CASSLDGSHYGYTF
TRBV7-9,TRBJ1-1,CASSRPATEAFF
TRBV7-2,TRBJ2-1,CASSLDSDRGRNEQFF
TRBV12-3/TRBV12-4,TRBJ2-1,CASSPSHGGPYNEQFF